Each of the 21 T cell receptor beta chains below was sequenced from the same sample in a study of blood T cell repertoires in COVID-19. The assay was immunoSEQ multiplex PCR, and TCRdb's table has in-frame clones only and misses some. Of approximately 260,000 clones listed, around 90% are singletons. The specimen sequenced was peripheral blood. These receptor sequences come from a woman aged 55-69 years with COVID-19, enrolled during active disease.

DNA of the CDR3: TGTGCCAGCAGTGCCCAAGGGGACAGGGGGGAAAAACTGTTTTTT. Amino acid sequence: CASSAQGDRGEKLFF. The rearrangement joins TRBV25-1 to TRBJ1-4; 11 bases are shared with TRBD1. Germline CDR1 is MGHDK and CDR2 is SYGVNS. J lost 8 bases, V lost 4 bases, and 6 bases had no gene match. The CDR3 spans 15 residues. The full variable domain, with the rest looked up from reference TRBV25-1 and TRBJ1-4, is EADIYQTPRYLVIGTGKKITLECSQTMGHDKMYWYQQDPGMELHLIHYSYGVNSTEKGDLSSESTVSRIRTEHFPLTLESARPSHTSQYLCASSAQGDRGEKLFFGSGTQLSVL.

The chain employs TRBV27 and TRBJ2-4, with 9 bases fitting TRBD1. The CDR3 has 14 residues. V shed 5 bases and J 7 bases; nucleotides not matched to a gene: 6. CDR1 is MNHEY, CDR2 SMNVEV, per germline (reference sequence). CDR3 protein: CASSPQTGGNIQYF. CDR3 nucleotides: TGTGCCAGCAGTCCCCAGACAGGGGGGAACATTCAGTACTTC.

This clone was seen more than once but under ten times. The chain has TRBV3-1 (or the pseudogene TRBV3-2) and TRBJ2-7; D is possibly TRBD2 (5 bases). The CDR3 consists of 13 residues. Trimming removed 0 bases at V and 6 bases at J, with 9 bases between. Germline V lookup: CDR1 LGHDT, CDR2 YNNKEL (reference sequence). CDR3 in amino acids: CASSQDRGSEQYF. The DNA of the CDR3 is TGTGCCAGCAGCCAAGACCGGGGATCCGAGCAGTACTTC.

The V call is TRBV18, the J call TRBJ1-1; the D gene is possibly TRBD1 (5 bases). This CDR3 region has 17 residues. Germline V gene lookup returns CDR1 KGHSH and CDR2 LQKENI. V dropped 3 bases and J dropped 3 bases, with 20 bases sitting between them. The CDR3 DNA reads as TGTGCCAGCTCACCGAGGTTGGACCACCCGGGGGACACTGAAGCTTTCTTT. It translates to CASSPRLDHPGDTEAFF.

The chain is built from TRBV7-2 and TRBJ2-3; TRBD1 matches at 8 bases. The germline CDR1 and CDR2 sequences are SGHTA and FQGNSA. The CDR3 sequence is 15 residues long. Unmatched junction bases numbered 4, after V lost 4 bases and J lost 1 base. CDR3 in DNA: TGTGCCAGCAGCTACGGACAGGGTGGCACAGATACGCAGTATTTT. Protein sequence: CASSYGQGGTDTQYF.

This chain uses TRBV2 with TRBJ1-5; 7 nucleotides align to TRBD1. The V gene end was trimmed by 3 bases and the J gene end by 11 bases; junction bases not matched to a gene: 10. The CDR3 spans 14 residues. Germline-derived CDR1 and CDR2 are SNHLY and FYNNEI. The CDR3 DNA reads as TGTGCCAGCAGTGAGGACAGGTCTGCTTCGGCCCAGCATTTT. Translating gives CASSEDRSASAQHF.

The chain couples TRBV5-6 to TRBJ1-1; TRBD1 agrees at 8 bases. The CDR3 contains 14 residues. The germline gives CDR1 SGHDT, CDR2 YYEEEE. The V and J ends lost 2 bases and 4 bases, in that order; junction bases with no gene match: 4. The CDR3 sequence: CASSLIQGGTEAFF. CDR3 coding DNA: TGTGCCAGCAGCTTAATACAGGGGGGCACTGAAGCTTTCTTT.

The chain carries TRBV11-1 and TRBJ1-2; D unresolved. The CDR3 is made up of 16 amino acids. Trimming shortened V by 5 bases and J by 1 base, and 17 bases separated the two germline ends. Germline values: CDR1 SGHAT, CDR2 FQDESV (reference sequence). The CDR3 here is CASSLNLPRDNYGYTF. The CDR3 nucleotides read TGTGCCAGCAGCCTCAACCTCCCCCGAGATAACTATGGCTACACCTTC.

This chain uses TRBV6-5 with TRBJ1-1, with D possibly TRBD1 on 6 matching bases. Germline V gene lookup returns CDR1 MNHEY and CDR2 SVGAGI. Between the trimmed V and J ends, which lost 8 bases and 5 bases, there was a span of 21 bases. This CDR3 has 15 amino acids. The CDR3 region has the DNA TGTGCCAGCTTGAAAATGAACAGGGATCGGACTGAAGCTTTCTTT. Translated: CASLKMNRDRTEAFF.

This chain joins TRBV7-3 and TRBJ2-1; 12 bases line up with TRBD1. The CDR3 covers 15 residues. Germline loops: CDR1 SGHTA, CDR2 FQGTGA. V was pared by 5 bases and J by 7 bases, with 6 bases of the junction left unmatched. CDR3 bases: TGTGCCAGCAGCCGCCGGGACAGGGGGCCAAATGAGCAGTTCTTC. As protein: CASSRRDRGPNEQFF.

The chain carries TRBV5-1 and TRBJ1-2; 12 nucleotides agree with TRBD1. The CDR3 length is 14 residues. Per the germline V gene, CDR1 is SGHRS and CDR2 is YFSETQ. The ends lost 4 bases at V and 7 bases at J; junction bases unmatched: 5. The DNA of the CDR3 is TGCGCCAGCAGCACGGGACAGGGGGCGCTTGGCTACACCTTC. Protein sequence: CASSTGQGALGYTF.

This clone was seen a single time. V and J are TRBV12-3 or TRBV12-4 and TRBJ2-3; perhaps TRBD2 as D (5 bases). V lost 10 bases to trimming and J lost 6 bases, with 17 bases between them. CDR3 length: 13 residues. The CDR3 sequence: CATQFSEVDTQYF. CDR3 DNA: TGTGCCACCCAGTTTTCGGAGGTGGATACGCAGTATTTT.

The CDR3 reads CASSLAGTGYSPLHF. Here the CDR3 DNA reads TGCGCCAGCAGCTTGGCCGGGACAGGCTATTCACCCCTCCACTTT. This chain joins TRBV5-1 and TRBJ1-6, with 8 bases fitting TRBD1. V shed 0 bases, J shed 8 bases, and the junction held 4 bases outside the gene matches. Per the germline V gene, CDR1 is SGHRS and CDR2 is YFSETQ. The CDR3 is 15 residues long. The whole variable domain, remainder taken from reference TRBV5-1 and TRBJ1-6, is KAGVTQTPRYLIKTRGQQVTLSCSPISGHRSVSWYQQTPGQGLQFLFEYFSETQRNKGNFPGRFSGRQFSNSRSEMNVSTLELGDSALYLCASSLAGTGYSPLHFGNGTRLTVT.

The chain employs TRBV25-1 and TRBJ2-7; the match to TRBD1 covers 12 bases. Trimming removed 3 bases from V and 6 bases from J; junction bases left unmatched: 6. The CDR3 has 15 amino acids. Germline V gives CDR1 MGHDK, CDR2 SYGVNS. CDR3: CASSDRDRGLGEQYF. Here the CDR3 DNA reads TGTGCCAGCAGTGACCGGGACAGGGGGCTTGGCGAGCAGTACTTC.

The J gene is TRBJ2-7, the V gene TRBV3-1 (or the pseudogene TRBV3-2), with 7 positions matching TRBD1. V trimming: 1 base; J trimming: 4 bases; junction bases outside the gene matches: 10. This CDR3 region has 16 residues. Per the germline V gene, CDR1 is LGHDT and CDR2 is YNNKEL (reference sequence). The CDR3 sequence: CASSQGDGTAFYEQYF. In DNA, the CDR3 is TGTGCCAGCAGCCAAGGTGACGGGACAGCTTTTTACGAGCAGTACTTC.

By sample share, this clone is medium-sized. The V gene is TRBV18, the J gene TRBJ2-7; 9 bases agree with TRBD1. The CDR3 consists of 16 residues. The trim removed 4 bases at V and 4 bases at J, leaving 11 bases unmatched. Germline CDR1 KGHSH, CDR2 LQKENI. CDR3 sequence (DNA): TGTGCCAGCTCACTTCTACCGGGACAGGGAGAATACGAGCAGTACTTC. Translation: CASSLLPGQGEYEQYF.

This rearrangement joins TRBV7-2 to TRBJ1-1, with TRBD1 matching over 8 bases. The CDR3 covers 14 residues. The V and J ends lost 3 bases and 1 base, in that order; junction bases with no gene match: 1. Germline loops: CDR1 SGHTA, CDR2 FQGNSA. CDR3 DNA sequence: TGTGCCAGCAGCTTCCAGGGGGCGAACACTGAAGCTTTCTTT. Protein: CASSFQGANTEAFF.

V usage is TRBV11-2 and J usage is TRBJ1-2; TRBD1 aligns across 7 bases. The germline gives CDR1 SGHAT, CDR2 FQNNGV. V shed 0 bases, J shed 7 bases, and the junction held 11 bases outside the gene matches. This CDR3 comprises 16 residues. This chain's CDR3 is CASSLDLGQGVGGYTF. The DNA for the CDR3 is TGTGCCAGCAGCTTAGATCTAGGGCAGGGGGTAGGTGGCTACACCTTC.

V usage is TRBV3-1 (or the pseudogene TRBV3-2) and J usage is TRBJ1-4; D gene ambiguous. The CDR3 consists of 15 residues. Between the trimmed V and J ends, which lost 4 bases and 1 base, there was a span of 10 bases. Germline loops: CDR1 LGHDT, CDR2 YNNKEL (reference sequence). This chain's CDR3 is CASSPTAGTNEKLFF. CDR3 coding DNA: TGTGCCAGCAGCCCTACAGCGGGAACTAATGAAAAACTGTTTTTT.

The V and J genes are TRBV6-5 and TRBJ1-5; 8 nucleotides line up with TRBD1. This CDR3 region has 13 residues. The germline gives CDR1 MNHEY, CDR2 SVGAGI. Unmatched junction bases numbered 6, after V lost 8 bases and J lost 6 bases. The CDR3, as DNA: TGTGCCAGCGCGGGACAGGCGAGTCAGCCCCAGCATTTT. It translates to CASAGQASQPQHF.

Only a few counts were recorded for this clone. This chain connects TRBV5-4 to TRBJ1-1; TRBD1 is a possible D gene (6 bases). The CDR3 has 13 residues. V shed 2 bases and J shed 5 bases, with 10 bases lying between them. CDR1 and CDR2 from the germline V gene are SGHNT and YYREEE (reference sequence). In nucleotides, the CDR3 is TGTGCCAGCAGCTTACAGGGATCAACTGAAGCTTTCTTT. Protein product: CASSLQGSTEAFF.